Presented here are 10 T cell receptor beta chains from one specimen sequenced in a study of cytomegalovirus exposure and HLA in healthy donors. PCR used 60 Vbeta primers and 13 Jbeta primers. Generated by immunoSEQ multiplex PCR, the TCRdb table keeps only in-frame clones and is missing some. This sample has roughly 180,000 clones, with roughly four fifths found just once. Sequenced material: PBMCs. The receptor set was obtained from a female donor in good health and CMV-seronegative.

This chain links TRBV4-2 with TRBJ1-1; D perhaps matches TRBD1 (6 bases). V was clipped by 3 bases and J by 4 bases, with 15 bases between them. The V gene's germline CDR1 is LGHNA and CDR2 YNFKEQ. CDR3 size: 15 residues. CDR3 nucleotide sequence: TGTGCCAGCAGCCAGGAACAGGGCCGGTTCACTGAAGCTTTCTTT. It is translated as CASSQEQGRFTEAFF.

The chain joins TRBV5-6 to TRBJ2-5; 8 bases align to TRBD2. From germline, CDR1 is SGHDT and CDR2 YYEEEE. Trimming cost V 3 bases and J 5 bases; bases outside gene matches: 6. CDR3 length: 14 amino acids. CDR3 region: CASSSREGGETQYF. CDR3 coding DNA: TGTGCCAGCAGCTCCCGGGAGGGCGGGGAGACCCAGTACTTC.

The chain employs TRBV15 and TRBJ2-7; no clear D gene. CDR1 LNHNV and CDR2 YYDKDF come from the germline V gene (reference sequence). V lost 0 bases and J 4 bases, leaving 7 bases between the germline ends. The CDR3 loop spans 13 amino acids. The CDR3 nucleotides read TGTGCCACCAGCAGAGAAAACGGTTACGAGCAGTACTTC. Translating it yields CATSRENGYEQYF.

CDR3: CASSPLGTRSYEQYF. CDR3 DNA: TGTGCCAGCAGCCCGCTCGGGACACGATCCTACGAGCAGTACTTC. The rearrangement links TRBV6-6 to TRBJ2-7; weak D call: TRBD1 (6 bases). CDR1 MNHNY and CDR2 SVGAGI come from the germline V gene (reference sequence). The CDR3 has 15 residues. Trimming took 6 bases from V and 1 from J, leaving 16 bases between them.

Points on this clone: Given a much more abundant clone one base away, this may be a read error. V is TRBV6-6 and J is TRBJ2-4; tentative D call: TRBD2 (7 bases). CDR3 length equals 15 residues. The germline V gene has CDR1 MNHNY and CDR2 SVGAGI (reference sequence). CDR3: CASSLGGAAKNSQYF. The CDR3 DNA sequence: TGTGCCAGCAGCCTGGGGGGGGCGGCCAAAAACAGTCAGTACTTC.

This rearrangement joins TRBV5-1 to TRBJ2-7; 8 bases align to TRBD1. The V segment lost 5 bases and the J segment 3 bases; nucleotides outside the gene matches: 7. Germline V CDR1 and CDR2: SGHRS, YFSETQ. The CDR3 covers 14 residues. CDR3 region: CASRSETGDYEQYF. In DNA form, the CDR3 reads TGCGCCAGCAGGTCTGAGACAGGGGACTACGAGCAGTACTTC.

The rearrangement links TRBV28 to TRBJ1-5; 9 bases are a match to TRBD1. Germline CDR1 reads MDHEN; CDR2 reads SYDVKM. V dropped 5 bases and J dropped 7; count of bases not matched to a gene: 9. This CDR3 has 15 amino acids. CDR3 DNA: TGTGCCAGCAGTCATCCCGGGACAGGGAGGCAGCCCCAGCATTTT. Translated, it gives CASSHPGTGRQPQHF.

This chain uses TRBV19 with TRBJ2-7, with 11 bases that match TRBD1. This CDR3 spans 15 amino acids. Unmatched junction bases numbered 11, after V lost 7 bases and J lost 6 bases. From germline, CDR1 is LNHDA and CDR2 SQIVND (reference sequence). The CDR3 DNA is TGTGCCAGTACCCCAACGTGGGACAGGGGGGGCGAGCAGTACTTC. It encodes CASTPTWDRGGEQYF.

This clone was picked up a small number of times. The chain couples TRBV5-4 to TRBJ2-7, with 12 nucleotides matching TRBD2. The trim removed 3 bases at V and 5 bases at J, leaving 9 bases unmatched. This CDR3 comprises 16 residues. CDR1 and CDR2 from the germline V gene are SGHNT and YYREEE (reference sequence). CDR3 DNA: TGTGCCAGCAGCTCGAGACTAGCGGGAGCATCCCACGAGCAGTACTTC. Translating gives CASSSRLAGASHEQYF.

The chain recombines TRBV19 with TRBJ2-2; a possible D gene is TRBD1 (6 bases). Between the trimmed V and J ends, which lost 5 bases and 6 bases, there was a span of 16 bases. The germline V gene has CDR1 LNHDA and CDR2 SQIVND (reference sequence). This CDR3 region has 15 residues. The DNA for the CDR3 is TGTGCCAGTAGTCTGGGCAGGGGAATTGCCGGGGAGCTGTTTTTT. Translating gives CASSLGRGIAGELFF.